A single sample gave rise to the 26 T cell receptor beta chains below, sequenced in a study of CD8+ T cells in alopecia areata. TCR sequencing used cDNA made by reverse transcription of extracted RNA. Libraries were prepared by immunoSEQ multiplex PCR; TCRdb keeps only in-frame clonotypes and omits some of them. The repertoire includes tens of thousands of clones, 55% to 65% of them detected once, and approximately 17% sits in the top ten. This specimen consisted of CD8+ T cells sorted from blood, obtained at week 0. These receptor sequences come from a human donor with alopecia areata.

This chain connects TRBV6-5 to TRBJ2-6, with D possibly TRBD2 on 5 matching bases. The CDR3 runs to 16 residues. The germline gives CDR1 MNHEY, CDR2 SVGAGI. V was trimmed by 0 bases and J by 0 bases, leaving 6 bases between them. CDR3 residues: CASSYSEGSGANVLTF. DNA for the CDR3: TGTGCCAGCAGTTACTCTGAGGGCTCTGGGGCCAACGTCCTGACTTTC.

The V gene is TRBV5-1, the J gene TRBJ2-2; a weak D match, TRBD1 (6 bases). This CDR3 contains 11 residues. The germline V gene has CDR1 SGHRS and CDR2 YFSETQ. Trimming took off 7 bases at V and 7 bases at J, with 8 bases between the two ends. The CDR3 reads CASLRGGELFF. The CDR3 nucleotides are TGCGCCAGCCTCAGGGGCGGGGAGCTGTTTTTT. Full variable domain (missing parts from reference TRBV5-1 and TRBJ2-2): KAGVTQTPRYLIKTRGQQVTLSCSPISGHRSVSWYQQTPGQGLQFLFEYFSETQRNKGNFPGRFSGRQFSNSRSEMNVSTLELGDSALYLCASLRGGELFFGEGSRLTVL.

The V call is TRBV6-5, the J call TRBJ2-1, with a possible D match to TRBD2 (6 bases). The CDR3 has 14 residues. Per germline, CDR1 MNHEY and CDR2 SVGAGI. V was shortened by 2 bases and J by 4 bases, with 9 bases between the two germline ends. The CDR3 loop reads CASSYGTGYNEQFF. The CDR3 DNA is TGTGCCAGCAGTTACGGGACTGGGTACAATGAGCAGTTCTTC.

The CDR3 coding sequence is TGTGCCTGTATCAGCGATGGCACCGGGGAGCTGTTTTTT. It specifies CACISDGTGELFF. This chain links TRBV30 with TRBJ2-2; D is ambiguous. Germline lookup yields CDR1 GTSNPN and CDR2 SVGIG (reference sequence). Deletions cut 6 bases from V and 4 bases from J, with 12 bases between. The CDR3 contains 13 residues.

The chain combines TRBV4-3 with TRBJ2-3; D is unclear. CDR1 and CDR2 (germline): LGHNA, YSLEER. V lost 0 bases, J lost 0 bases, and 4 bases lay in between. This CDR3 has 14 residues. Here the CDR3 DNA reads TGCGCCAGCAGCCAAGATTTTAGCACAGATACGCAGTATTTT. As protein: CASSQDFSTDTQYF.

V usage is TRBV7-2 and J usage is TRBJ2-7; D is ambiguous. In germline, CDR1 is SGHTA, CDR2 FQGNSA. The CDR3 has 15 amino acids. V shed 0 bases and J shed 2 bases, with 11 bases lying between them. The chain's CDR3 is CASSLALGQPYEQYF. CDR3 DNA sequence: TGTGCCAGCAGCTTAGCGCTGGGTCAACCCTACGAGCAGTACTTC.

V usage is TRBV29-1 and J usage is TRBJ1-2, with D uncertain. Germline-derived CDR1 and CDR2 are SQVTM and ANQGSEA. Trimming stripped 1 base from V and 4 bases from J, with 7 bases between. The CDR3 is 12 residues long. The CDR3 protein is CSVEGNSYGYTF. CDR3 bases: TGCAGCGTTGAAGGAAACAGCTATGGCTACACCTTC. Drawing the rest from reference TRBV29-1 and TRBJ1-2, the complete variable domain is SAVISQKPSRDICQRGTSLTIQCQVDSQVTMMFWYRQQPGQSLTLIATANQGSEATYESGFVIDKFPISRPNLTFSTLTVSNMSPEDSSIYLCSVEGNSYGYTFGSGTRLTVV.

This chain uses TRBV4-1 with TRBJ2-5; D unclear. This CDR3 spans 11 amino acids. Germline assignment: CDR1 MGHRA and CDR2 YSYEKL. Trimming removed 8 bases at V and 3 bases at J, with 7 bases between. This CDR3 is CASGSKETQYF. The CDR3 nucleotides read TGCGCCAGCGGCAGTAAAGAGACCCAGTACTTC.

This clone has just one count. The chain has TRBV2 and TRBJ1-6; D gene ambiguous. CDR1 and CDR2 from the germline V gene are SNHLY and FYNNEI. There are 15 residues in the CDR3. The ends were cut back, 6 bases at V and 7 bases at J, with 16 bases in the middle. CDR3 loop: CASRFQNGVNSPLHF. The DNA for the CDR3 is TGTGCCAGCAGATTTCAGAACGGCGTAAATTCACCCCTCCACTTT. Using reference TRBV2 and TRBJ1-6 for the parts outside the CDR3, the full variable domain is EPEVTQTPSHQVTQMGQEVILRCVPISNHLYFYWYRQILGQKVEFLVSFYNNEISEKSEIFDDQFSVERPDGSNFTLKIRSTKLEDSAMYFCASRFQNGVNSPLHFGNGTRLTVT.

The chain joins TRBV5-1 to TRBJ1-1; no clear D gene. The V gene lost 1 base and the J gene lost 1 base, with 8 bases spanning the gap. CDR1 and CDR2 from the germline V gene are SGHRS and YFSETQ. This CDR3 has 14 residues. For the CDR3, the DNA is TGCGCCAGCAGCTTGATAGGTCAGAACACTGAAGCTTTCTTT. Its protein product is CASSLIGQNTEAFF.

The V gene is TRBV9, the J gene TRBJ2-3; D is possibly TRBD2 (5 bases). CDR1 and CDR2 (germline): SGDLS, YYNGEE. Trimming cost V 4 bases and J 5 bases, with 17 bases left between them. This CDR3 has 15 amino acids. This chain's CDR3 is CASSLRADAGDTQYF. CDR3 nucleotide sequence: TGTGCCAGCAGCCTTAGAGCGGATGCCGGAGATACGCAGTATTTT.

This clone was observed a few times. The chain carries TRBV29-1 and TRBJ1-2, with TRBD1 matching over 12 bases. This CDR3 is 16 amino acids long. V lost 3 bases, J lost 5 bases, and 10 bases stayed unmatched. Germline CDR1 reads SQVTM; CDR2 reads ANQGSEA. Written as DNA, the CDR3 is TGCAGCGTTGATCCTGGCGGGACAGGGGGCGCGTATGGCTACACCTTC. Translating gives CSVDPGGTGGAYGYTF.

The chain employs TRBV15 and TRBJ1-4; no reliable D call. Trimming removed 0 bases from V and 0 bases from J, with 11 bases in between. Germline values: CDR1 LNHNV, CDR2 YYDKDF (reference sequence). The CDR3 loop spans 17 amino acids. The CDR3 sequence is CATSRDRVAPTNEKLFF. Here the CDR3 DNA reads TGTGCCACCAGCAGAGATAGGGTGGCACCAACTAATGAAAAACTGTTTTTT. The full variable domain, in which reference TRBV15 and TRBJ1-4 provide the parts outside the CDR3, is DAMVIQNPRYQVTQFGKPVTLSCSQTLNHNVMYWYQQKSSQAPKLLFHYYDKDFNNEADTPDNFQSRRPNTSFCFLDIRSPGLGDTAMYLCATSRDRVAPTNEKLFFGSGTQLSVL.

V and J are TRBV15 and TRBJ2-7; 9 bases fit TRBD1. Germline CDR1 LNHNV, CDR2 YYDKDF (reference sequence). With 2 bases clipped from V and 6 bases from J, the junction kept 14 bases outside the gene matches. CDR3 length: 17 amino acids. The DNA for the CDR3 is TGTGCCACCAGCAGATCCCAGGGGGACAGGGTAACCGCCGAGCAGTACTTC. Translation: CATSRSQGDRVTAEQYF.

The rearrangement links TRBV10-3 to TRBJ2-7, with D possibly being TRBD1 (5 bases). Germline V gene lookup returns CDR1 ENHRY and CDR2 SYGVKD. Trimming removed 8 bases at V and 6 bases at J, with 14 bases between. CDR3 size: 12 residues. CDR3 sequence reads: CAIGAVEIEQYF. DNA for the CDR3: TGTGCCATCGGGGCCGTGGAAATCGAGCAGTACTTC.

The V call is TRBV14, the J call TRBJ1-2; no definite D call. The V end was cut by 2 bases, the J end by 4 bases, with 11 bases between. Germline V gene lookup returns CDR1 SGHDN and CDR2 FVKESK. The CDR3 covers 14 residues. The DNA for the CDR3 is TGTGCCAGCAGCCAAATGGTAGATACCTATGGCTACACCTTC. Its protein product is CASSQMVDTYGYTF.

CDR3 residues: CASNTGQSQYF. The CDR3 DNA reads as TGTGCCAGCAACACCGGACAATCCCAGTACTTC. V gene TRBV5-4 combines with J gene TRBJ2-5; D is perhaps TRBD1 (5 bases). Trimming stripped 6 bases from V and 9 bases from J, with 12 bases between. The CDR3 runs to 11 residues. CDR1 and CDR2 from the germline V gene are SGHNT and YYREEE (reference sequence). The full variable domain, completed using reference TRBV5-4 and TRBJ2-5, is ETGVTQSPTHLIKTRGQQVTLRCSSQSGHNTVSWYQQALGQGPQFIFQYYREEENGRGNFPPRFSGLQFPNYSSELNVNALELDDSALYLCASNTGQSQYFGPGTRLLVL.

This chain uses TRBV4-1 with TRBJ2-7, with unresolved D. Germline V CDR1 and CDR2: MGHRA, YSYEKL. The CDR3 extends over 13 amino acids. Trimming removed 5 bases from V and 0 bases from J, with 8 bases in between. The CDR3 DNA reads as TGCGCCAGCAGCGGCGAGTCCTCCTACGAGCAGTACTTC. It yields the protein CASSGESSYEQYF.

The chain couples TRBV27 to TRBJ2-1, with D perhaps TRBD2 (7 bases). Trimming removed 8 bases at V and 10 bases at J, with 18 bases between. The CDR3 loop spans 13 amino acids. Germline V CDR1 and CDR2: MNHEY, SMNVEV (reference sequence). The CDR3 spells CASWTGGGAEQFF. The CDR3 DNA follows: TGTGCCAGCTGGACGGGGGGCGGGGCAGAGCAGTTCTTC.

The rearrangement links TRBV29-1 to TRBJ2-3, with 10 bases matching TRBD2. The ends lost 1 base at V and 11 bases at J; junction bases unmatched: 6. Germline V gene sequence: CDR1 SQVTM, CDR2 ANQGSEA. CDR3 size: 13 residues. The CDR3 is CSVEALLAGWQYF. CDR3 coding DNA: TGCAGCGTTGAAGCCCTACTAGCGGGGTGGCAGTATTTT.

This clone was seen only a few times. The chain couples TRBV7-2 to TRBJ2-5; 14 positions agree with TRBD2. V was clipped by 4 bases and J by 5 bases; unmatched bases: 6. Germline assignment: CDR1 SGHTA and CDR2 FQGNSA. CDR3 length equals 16 residues. Written as DNA, the CDR3 is TGTGCCAGCAGCTCAAGACTAGCGGGAGGGCCGGAGACCCAGTACTTC. Its protein is CASSSRLAGGPETQYF.

The CDR3 sequence is CSVGTGGQPQHF. In DNA, the CDR3 is TGCAGCGTGGGTACAGGGGGTCAGCCCCAGCATTTT. This sequence joins TRBV29-1 and TRBJ1-5; 8 bases map to TRBD1. Looked up from germline, CDR1 is SQVTM and CDR2 is ANQGSEA. Losses at the gene ends were 6 bases for V and 6 bases for J; bases not matched to a gene: 4. The CDR3 covers 12 residues.

This clone has just a few counts. V usage is TRBV9 and J usage is TRBJ2-2; 10 nucleotides agree with TRBD2. Per germline, CDR1 SGDLS and CDR2 YYNGEE. Germline trimming cut 0 bases from V and 5 bases from J; bases unmatched to any gene: 10. This CDR3 comprises 18 residues. CDR3 residues: CASSVGVLAGAGTGELFF. In DNA form, the CDR3 reads TGTGCCAGCAGCGTAGGGGTCCTAGCGGGAGCGGGGACCGGGGAGCTGTTTTTT.

This chain links TRBV6-4 with TRBJ2-1; 8 bases agree with TRBD2. Germline V gene data show CDR1 as MRHNA and CDR2 as SNTAGT. This CDR3 is 16 amino acids long. V gave up 0 bases and J gave up 5 bases; unmatched junction bases: 6. CDR3 amino acids: CASSDSTRGDNNEQFF. In DNA, the CDR3 is TGTGCCAGCAGTGACTCCACGCGGGGGGATAACAATGAGCAGTTCTTC.

In its sample, this clone was seen a few times. The gene calls are TRBV6-5 and TRBJ2-7; 9 positions match TRBD1. Germline CDR1 reads MNHEY; CDR2 reads SVGAGI. J lost 4 bases, V lost 2 bases, and 3 bases had no gene match. The CDR3 has 14 amino acids. The chain's CDR3 is CASSYTGGSYEQYF. The CDR3 coding sequence is TGTGCCAGCAGTTACACAGGGGGCAGTTACGAGCAGTACTTC.

This chain links TRBV11-3 with TRBJ2-1; no firm D call. The germline V gene encodes CDR1 SGHNT and CDR2 YENEEA. CDR3 length: 15 residues. V was shortened by 1 base and J by 4 bases, with 11 bases between the two germline ends. CDR3 residues: CASSLGLQTYNEQFF. CDR3 coding DNA: TGTGCCAGCAGCTTAGGTTTACAGACATACAATGAGCAGTTCTTC.